Included here is one T cell receptor (beta chain) sequence, with context. Its target is not known. The germline gives CDR1 SGHRS, CDR2 YFSETQ. This CDR3 has 13 amino acids. These data come from a study of monozygotic twins with inflammatory bowel disease. Whole-study findings and limits: With inverse Simpson as the measure, TCRbeta diversity was lower in IBD patients than in healthy co-twins.

The input for each TCR library was roughly 3,600 ng of total RNA. Each UMI harboured a 6-nucleotide sample barcode and was appended via template switching. TCRalpha and TCRbeta cDNA went through two nested PCRs of approximately 17 and 9 cycles. TCRdb re-called the 5' RACE reads and shows each CDR3 protein once, DNA omitted. This table lists about 160,000 distinct CDR3 sequences. Sequencing was done on a sample of blood. V gene TRBV5-1 combines with J gene TRBJ2-5. The clonotype comes from a human donor with ulcerative colitis or Crohn's disease, or a healthy co-twin of an affected twin (not recorded which). The CDR3 reads CASSAGNQETQYF. Full variable domain (remainder filled in from reference TRBV5-1 and TRBJ2-5): KAGVTQTPRYLIKTRGQQVTLSCSPISGHRSVSWYQQTPGQGLQFLFEYFSETQRNKGNFPGRFSGRQFSNSRSEMNVSTLELGDSALYLCASSAGNQETQYFGPGTRLLVL.